This TCR beta chain was recovered during a study of T-cell reconstitution after alpha-beta-depleted transplantation in children. This clonotype has more than one count but fewer than ten. This CDR3 is 15 amino acids long. CDR1 SNHLY and CDR2 FYNNEI come from the germline V gene. J gave up 1 base and V 4 bases, and 3 bases lay outside the gene matches. Preparation of the TCRbeta library involved a method that used unique molecular identifiers. MiXCR was run by TCRdb on the PCR reads, yielding one entry per CDR3 protein. This table has hundreds of thousands of distinct CDR3 sequences, 10% to 15% appearing once.

The starting material was PBMCs, mostly from graft donor cells, obtained 360 days after TCRalphabeta/CD19-depleted stem cell transplant. The sequence derives from a male patient aged 10 to 17 who had a stem cell transplant for acute myeloid leukemia, so the T cells may come from the graft donor. The rearrangement uses TRBV2 and TRBJ2-1; TRBD1 aligns across 8 bases. The CDR3 DNA is TGTGCCAGCAGTGGACAGGGGATTTCCTACAATGAGCAGTTCTTC. Protein: CASSGQGISYNEQFF.